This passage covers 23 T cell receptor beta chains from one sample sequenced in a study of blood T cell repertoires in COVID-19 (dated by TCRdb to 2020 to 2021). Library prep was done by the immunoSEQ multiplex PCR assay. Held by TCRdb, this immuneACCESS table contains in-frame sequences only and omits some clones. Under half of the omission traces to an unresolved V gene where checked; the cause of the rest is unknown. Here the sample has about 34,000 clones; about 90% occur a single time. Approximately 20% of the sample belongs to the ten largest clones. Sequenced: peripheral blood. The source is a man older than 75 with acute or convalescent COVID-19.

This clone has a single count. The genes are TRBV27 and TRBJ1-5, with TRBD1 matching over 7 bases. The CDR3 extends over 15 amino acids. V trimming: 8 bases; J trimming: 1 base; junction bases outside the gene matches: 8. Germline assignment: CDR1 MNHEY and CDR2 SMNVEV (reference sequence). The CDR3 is CASGEGQTSNQPQHF. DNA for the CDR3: TGTGCCAGCGGAGAGGGACAGACCAGCAATCAGCCCCAGCATTTT.

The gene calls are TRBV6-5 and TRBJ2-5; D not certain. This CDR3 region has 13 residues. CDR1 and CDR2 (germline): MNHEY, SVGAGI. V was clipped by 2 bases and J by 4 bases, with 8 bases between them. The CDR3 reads CASSYRRGETQYF. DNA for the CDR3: TGTGCCAGCAGTTACAGGCGCGGAGAGACCCAGTACTTC.

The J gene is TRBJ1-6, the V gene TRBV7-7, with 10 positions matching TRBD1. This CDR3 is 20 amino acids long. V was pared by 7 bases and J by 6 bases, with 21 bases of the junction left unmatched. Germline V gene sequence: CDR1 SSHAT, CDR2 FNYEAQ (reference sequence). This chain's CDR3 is CASTPLDRGDTHSLNSPLHF. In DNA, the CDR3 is TGTGCCAGCACCCCATTGGACAGGGGGGATACCCACTCGCTTAATTCACCCCTCCACTTT.

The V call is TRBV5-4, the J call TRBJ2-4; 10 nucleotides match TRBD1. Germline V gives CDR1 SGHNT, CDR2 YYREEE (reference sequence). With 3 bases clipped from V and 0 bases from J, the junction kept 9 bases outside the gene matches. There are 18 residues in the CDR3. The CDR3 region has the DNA TGTGCCAGCAGCTCGAGACAGGGGGCGGGTGCAGCCAAAAACATTCAGTACTTC. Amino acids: CASSSRQGAGAAKNIQYF. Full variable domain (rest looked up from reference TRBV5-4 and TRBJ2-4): ETGVTQSPTHLIKTRGQQVTLRCSSQSGHNTVSWYQQALGQGPQFIFQYYREEENGRGNFPPRFSGLQFPNYSSELNVNALELDDSALYLCASSSRQGAGAAKNIQYFGAGTRLSVL.

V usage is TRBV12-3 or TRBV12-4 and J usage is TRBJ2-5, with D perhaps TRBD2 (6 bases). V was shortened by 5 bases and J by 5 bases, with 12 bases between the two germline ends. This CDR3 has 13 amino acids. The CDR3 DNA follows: TGTGCCAGCAGTCCCCTAAGCGGGGAGACCCAGTACTTC. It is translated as CASSPLSGETQYF.

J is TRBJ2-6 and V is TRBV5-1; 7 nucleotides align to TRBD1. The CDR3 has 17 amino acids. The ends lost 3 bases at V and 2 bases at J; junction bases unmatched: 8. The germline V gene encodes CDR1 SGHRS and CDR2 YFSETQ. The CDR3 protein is CASSSLTGWTGANVLTF. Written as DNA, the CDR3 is TGCGCCAGCAGCTCCCTGACAGGGTGGACTGGGGCCAACGTCCTGACTTTC.

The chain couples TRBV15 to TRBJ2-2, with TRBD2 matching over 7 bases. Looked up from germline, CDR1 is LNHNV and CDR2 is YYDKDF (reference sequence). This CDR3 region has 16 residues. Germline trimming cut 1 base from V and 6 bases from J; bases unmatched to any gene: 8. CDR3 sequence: CATSRGPSREAGELFF. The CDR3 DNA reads TGTGCCACCAGCAGAGGGCCCTCCCGGGAGGCCGGGGAGCTGTTTTTT.

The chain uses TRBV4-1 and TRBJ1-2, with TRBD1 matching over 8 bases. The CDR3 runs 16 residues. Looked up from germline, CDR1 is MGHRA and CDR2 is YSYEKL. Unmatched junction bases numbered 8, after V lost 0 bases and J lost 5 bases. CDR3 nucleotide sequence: TGCGCCAGCAGCCAAGATCCGGCAGGGGGCTGGTATGGCTACACCTTC. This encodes CASSQDPAGGWYGYTF.

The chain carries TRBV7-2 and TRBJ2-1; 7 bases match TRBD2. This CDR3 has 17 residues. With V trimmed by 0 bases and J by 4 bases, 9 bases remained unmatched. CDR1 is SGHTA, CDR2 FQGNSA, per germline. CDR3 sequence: CASSLAGTTYGYNEQFF. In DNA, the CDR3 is TGTGCCAGCAGCTTAGCTGGGACTACCTACGGGTACAATGAGCAGTTCTTC.

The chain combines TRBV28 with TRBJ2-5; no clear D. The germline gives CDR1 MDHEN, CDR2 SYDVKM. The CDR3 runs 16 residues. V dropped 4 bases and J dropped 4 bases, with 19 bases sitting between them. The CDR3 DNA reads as TGTGCCAGCAGTTCCCCGTCGTATAGCTTAGGAGAGACCCAGTACTTC. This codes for CASSSPSYSLGETQYF.

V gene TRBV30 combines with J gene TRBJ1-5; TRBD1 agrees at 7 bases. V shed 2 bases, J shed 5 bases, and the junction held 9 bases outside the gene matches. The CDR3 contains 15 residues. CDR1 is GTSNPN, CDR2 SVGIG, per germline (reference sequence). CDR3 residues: CAWSPPGRGDQPQHF. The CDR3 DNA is TGTGCCTGGAGTCCACCGGGCAGGGGGGATCAGCCCCAGCATTTT.

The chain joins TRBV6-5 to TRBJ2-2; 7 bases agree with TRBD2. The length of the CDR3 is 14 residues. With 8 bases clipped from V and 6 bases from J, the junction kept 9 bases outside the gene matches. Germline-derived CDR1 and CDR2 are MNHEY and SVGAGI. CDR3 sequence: CASPDRGEAGELFF. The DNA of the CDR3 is TGTGCCAGCCCTGACCGGGGGGAGGCCGGGGAGCTGTTTTTT.

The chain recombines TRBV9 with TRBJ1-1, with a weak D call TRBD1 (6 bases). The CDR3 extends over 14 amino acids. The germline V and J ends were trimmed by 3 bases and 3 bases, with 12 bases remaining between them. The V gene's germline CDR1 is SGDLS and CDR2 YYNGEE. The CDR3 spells CASSALTGYTEAFF. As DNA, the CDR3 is TGTGCCAGCAGCGCCCTCACAGGGTACACTGAAGCTTTCTTT. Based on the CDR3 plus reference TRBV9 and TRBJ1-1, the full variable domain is DSGVTQTPKHLITATGQRVTLRCSPRSGDLSVYWYQQSLDQGLQFLIQYYNGEERAKGNILERFSAQQFPDLHSELNLSSLELGDSALYFCASSALTGYTEAFFGQGTRLTVV.

CDR3 sequence reads: CASWGRDNSNQPQHF. The CDR3 DNA reads as TGTGCCAGTTGGGGGAGGGACAATAGCAATCAGCCCCAGCATTTT. This sequence joins TRBV19 and TRBJ1-5; a possible D gene is TRBD1 (6 bases). V lost 8 bases, J lost 0 bases, and 14 bases lay in between. Germline V gene lookup returns CDR1 LNHDA and CDR2 SQIVND (reference sequence). This CDR3 comprises 15 residues. Full variable domain (rest looked up from reference TRBV19 and TRBJ1-5): DGGITQSPKYLFRKEGQNVTLSCEQNLNHDAMYWYRQDPGQGLRLIYYSQIVNDFQKGDIAEGYSVSREKKESFPLTVTSAQKNPTAFYLCASWGRDNSNQPQHFGDGTRLSIL.

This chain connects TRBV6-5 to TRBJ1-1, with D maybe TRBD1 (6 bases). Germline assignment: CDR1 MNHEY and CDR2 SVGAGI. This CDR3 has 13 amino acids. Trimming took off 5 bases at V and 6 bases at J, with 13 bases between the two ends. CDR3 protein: CASSTQQGPEAFF. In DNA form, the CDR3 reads TGTGCCAGCAGTACCCAACAGGGCCCTGAAGCTTTCTTT.

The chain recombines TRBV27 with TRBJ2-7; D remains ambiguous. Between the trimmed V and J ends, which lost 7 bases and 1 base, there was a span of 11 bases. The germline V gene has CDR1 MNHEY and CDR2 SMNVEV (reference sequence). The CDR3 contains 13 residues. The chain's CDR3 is CASKPNYSYEQYF. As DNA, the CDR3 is TGTGCCAGCAAACCGAACTATTCCTACGAGCAGTACTTC.

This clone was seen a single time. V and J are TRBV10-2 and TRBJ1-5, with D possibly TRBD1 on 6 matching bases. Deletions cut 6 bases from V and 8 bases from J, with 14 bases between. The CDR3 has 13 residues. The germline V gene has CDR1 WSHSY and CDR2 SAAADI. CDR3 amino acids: CASSSGAREPQHF. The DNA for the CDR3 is TGCGCCAGCAGCTCAGGGGCTCGGGAGCCCCAGCATTTT.

The CDR3 sequence: CASSPPRGMNTEAFF. As DNA, the CDR3 is TGTGCCAGCTCACCCCCAAGGGGGATGAACACTGAAGCTTTCTTT. This chain uses TRBV18 with TRBJ1-1; maybe TRBD1 (6 bases). The CDR3 contains 15 residues. Germline loops: CDR1 KGHSH, CDR2 LQKENI. V gave up 3 bases and J gave up 0 bases, with 11 bases separating them.

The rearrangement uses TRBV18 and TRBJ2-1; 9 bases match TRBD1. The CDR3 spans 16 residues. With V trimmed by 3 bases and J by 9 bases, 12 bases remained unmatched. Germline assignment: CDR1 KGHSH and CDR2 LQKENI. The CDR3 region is CASSPLGTGPRGEQFF. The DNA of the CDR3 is TGTGCCAGCTCACCCCTCGGGACAGGGCCTCGGGGTGAGCAGTTCTTC.

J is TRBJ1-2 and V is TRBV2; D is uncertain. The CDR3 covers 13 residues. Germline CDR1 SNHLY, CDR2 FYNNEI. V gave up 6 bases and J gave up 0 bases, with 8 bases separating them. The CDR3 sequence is CASSGLTNYGYTF. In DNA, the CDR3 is TGTGCCAGCAGCGGTTTAACTAACTATGGCTACACCTTC.

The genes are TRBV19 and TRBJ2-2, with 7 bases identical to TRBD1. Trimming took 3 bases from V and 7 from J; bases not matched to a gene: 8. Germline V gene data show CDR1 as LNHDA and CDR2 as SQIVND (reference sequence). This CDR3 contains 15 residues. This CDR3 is CASSISQGSHGELFF. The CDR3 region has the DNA TGTGCCAGTAGTATTTCACAGGGGAGTCACGGGGAGCTGTTTTTT.

This chain's CDR3 is CASGVQGFSTDTQYF. The DNA for the CDR3 is TGTGCCAGCGGAGTACAGGGGTTTAGCACAGATACGCAGTATTTT. The chain joins TRBV7-9 to TRBJ2-3, with 7 bases identical to TRBD1. The CDR3 consists of 15 residues. V shed 8 bases and J 0 bases; nucleotides not matched to a gene: 8. Germline loops: CDR1 SEHNR, CDR2 FQNEAQ (reference sequence).

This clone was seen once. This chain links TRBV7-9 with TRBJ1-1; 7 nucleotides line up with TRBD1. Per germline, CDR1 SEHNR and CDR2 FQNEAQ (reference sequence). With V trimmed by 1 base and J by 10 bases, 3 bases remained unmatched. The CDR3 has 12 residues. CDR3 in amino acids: CASSLGQGGAFF. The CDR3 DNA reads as TGTGCCAGCAGCTTAGGACAGGGAGGAGCTTTCTTT.